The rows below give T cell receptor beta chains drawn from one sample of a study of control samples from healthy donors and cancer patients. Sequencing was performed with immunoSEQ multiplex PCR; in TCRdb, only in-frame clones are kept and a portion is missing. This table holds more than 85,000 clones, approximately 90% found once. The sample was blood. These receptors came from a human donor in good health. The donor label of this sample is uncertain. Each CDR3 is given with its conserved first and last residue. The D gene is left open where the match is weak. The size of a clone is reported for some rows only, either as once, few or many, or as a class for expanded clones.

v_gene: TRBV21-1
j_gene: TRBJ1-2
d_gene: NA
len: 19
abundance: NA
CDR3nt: TGTGCCAGCAGCAATAAGGGCTCGAAGATTACAGGGGCGGACTATGGCTACACCTTC
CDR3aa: CASSNKGSKITGADYGYTF

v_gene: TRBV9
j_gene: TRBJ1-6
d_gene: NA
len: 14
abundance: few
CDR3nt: TGTGCCAGCAGCCCCGAGGACACCCGTTCACCCCTCCACTTT
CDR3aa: CASSPEDTRSPLHF

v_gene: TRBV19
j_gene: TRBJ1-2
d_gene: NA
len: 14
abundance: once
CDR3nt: TGTGCCAGTAGTCCGGGCCTCCTTAGCAATGGCTACACCTTC
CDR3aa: CASSPGLLSNGYTF

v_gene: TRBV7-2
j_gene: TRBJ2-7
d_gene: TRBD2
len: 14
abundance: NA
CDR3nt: TGTGCCTCGATAGGCCTGGGGGGGAAGCTCGAGCAGTACTTC
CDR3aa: CASIGLGGKLEQYF

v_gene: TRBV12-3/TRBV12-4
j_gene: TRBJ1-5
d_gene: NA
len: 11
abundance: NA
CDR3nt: TGTGCCAGCAGTCAGGGGCAGCCCCAGCATTTT
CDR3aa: CASSQGQPQHF

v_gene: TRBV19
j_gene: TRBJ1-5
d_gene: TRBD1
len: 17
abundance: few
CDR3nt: TGTGCCAGTAGTGTGGGACAGGGGGCATTTAGCAATCAGCCCCAGCATTTT
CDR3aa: CASSVGQGAFSNQPQHF

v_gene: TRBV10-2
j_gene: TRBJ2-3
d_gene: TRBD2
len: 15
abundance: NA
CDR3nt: TGCGCCAGCAAGTATTGGCGGGGGGGCACAGATACGCAGTATTTT
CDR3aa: CASKYWRGGTDTQYF

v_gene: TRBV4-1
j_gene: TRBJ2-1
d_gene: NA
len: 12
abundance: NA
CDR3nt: TGCGCCAGCAGCCAAGGTGGGATTGAGCAGTTCTTC
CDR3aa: CASSQGGIEQFF

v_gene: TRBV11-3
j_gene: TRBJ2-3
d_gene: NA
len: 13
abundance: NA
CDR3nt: TGTGCCAGCAGCGCCGGAGCGGCAGATACGCAGTATTTT
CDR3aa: CASSAGAADTQYF

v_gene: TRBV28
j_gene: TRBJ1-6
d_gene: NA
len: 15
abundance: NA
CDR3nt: TGTGCCAGCAGGATCCATTATGGAGGGCCCAACCTTCTCCACTTT
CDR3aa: CASRIHYGGPNLLHF

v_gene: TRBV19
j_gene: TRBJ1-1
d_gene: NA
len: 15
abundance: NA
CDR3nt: TGTGCCAGTACCCCCGGGACGGCAGAACTCGGTGGAGCTTTCTTT
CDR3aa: CASTPGTAELGGAFF

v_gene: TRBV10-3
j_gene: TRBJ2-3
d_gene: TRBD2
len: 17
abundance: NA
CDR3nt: TGTGCCATCAGGCCCGGACTAGCGGGGGGATTCACAGATACGCAGTATTTT
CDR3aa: CAIRPGLAGGFTDTQYF

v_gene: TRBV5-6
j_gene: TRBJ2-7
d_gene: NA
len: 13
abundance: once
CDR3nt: TGTGCCAGCAGCCGCTTGGACGGGTACGAGCAGTACTTC
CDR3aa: CASSRLDGYEQYF

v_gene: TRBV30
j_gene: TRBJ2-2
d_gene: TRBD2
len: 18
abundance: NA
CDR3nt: TGTGCCTGGAGTGCTGCCGTAGTAGCGGGTGCGAACACCGGGGAGCTGTTTTTT
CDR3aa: CAWSAAVVAGANTGELFF

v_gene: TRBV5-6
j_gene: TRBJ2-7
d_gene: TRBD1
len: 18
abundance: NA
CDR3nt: TGTGCCAGCAGCCCGCGGACAGGGAAGGGAAAGTCCTCCTACGAGCAGTACTTC
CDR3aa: CASSPRTGKGKSSYEQYF

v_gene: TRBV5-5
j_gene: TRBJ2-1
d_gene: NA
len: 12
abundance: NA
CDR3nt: TGTGCCAGCAGCTTCTCATCTAGTGAGCAGTTCTTC
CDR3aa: CASSFSSSEQFF

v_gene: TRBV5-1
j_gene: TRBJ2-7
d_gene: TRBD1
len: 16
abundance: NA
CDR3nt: TGCGCCAGCACGGAAAGAGCGGGACAGGGGTTCGACGAGCAGTACTTC
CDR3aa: CASTERAGQGFDEQYF

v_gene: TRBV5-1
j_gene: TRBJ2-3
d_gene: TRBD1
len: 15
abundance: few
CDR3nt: TGCGCCAGCAGCCTGGGGGACAGAGGCACAGATACGCAGTATTTT
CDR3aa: CASSLGDRGTDTQYF

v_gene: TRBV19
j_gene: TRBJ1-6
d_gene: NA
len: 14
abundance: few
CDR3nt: TGTGCCAGTAGTGTGGGACTACTGAATTCACCCCTCCACTTT
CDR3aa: CASSVGLLNSPLHF

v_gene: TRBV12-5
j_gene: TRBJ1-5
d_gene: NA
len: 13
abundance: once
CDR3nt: TGTGCTAGTGGCCAGGGAAATAGGCAGCCCCAGCATTTT
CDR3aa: CASGQGNRQPQHF

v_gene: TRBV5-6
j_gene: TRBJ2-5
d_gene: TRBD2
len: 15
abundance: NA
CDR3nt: TGTGCCAGCAGCTTGCTACTAGCGGGGAGAGAGACCCAGTACTTC
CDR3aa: CASSLLLAGRETQYF

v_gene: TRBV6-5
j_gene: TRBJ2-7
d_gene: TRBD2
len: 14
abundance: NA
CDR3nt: TGTGCCAGCAACGGAGCGGGGGGGCCTCGTGAGCAGTACTTC
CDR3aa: CASNGAGGPREQYF

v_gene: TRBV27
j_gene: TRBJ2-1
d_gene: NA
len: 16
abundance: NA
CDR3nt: TGTGCCAGCAGTTTATTTCTGCCGGGACGGTACAATGAGCAGTTCTTC
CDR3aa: CASSLFLPGRYNEQFF

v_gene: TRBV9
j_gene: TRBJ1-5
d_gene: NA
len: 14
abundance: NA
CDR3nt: TGTGCCAGCAGCACAGACAGTCAGCATCAGCCCCAGCATTTT
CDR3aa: CASSTDSQHQPQHF

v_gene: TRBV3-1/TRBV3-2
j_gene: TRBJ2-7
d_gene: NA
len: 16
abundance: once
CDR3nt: TGTGCCAGCAGCCACGCCGGAGGGGGCGTTTTGGGCGAGCAGTACTTC
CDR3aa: CASSHAGGGVLGEQYF

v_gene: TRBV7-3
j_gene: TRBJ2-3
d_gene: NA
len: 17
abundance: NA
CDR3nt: TGTGCCAGCAGCTTAATGGGGGCAGTAACTAGCACAGATACGCAGTATTTT
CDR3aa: CASSLMGAVTSTDTQYF

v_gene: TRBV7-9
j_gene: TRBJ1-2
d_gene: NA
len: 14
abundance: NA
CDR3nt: TGTGCCAGCAGCGGGTCGGGGCAGGGCTATGGCTACACCTTC
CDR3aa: CASSGSGQGYGYTF

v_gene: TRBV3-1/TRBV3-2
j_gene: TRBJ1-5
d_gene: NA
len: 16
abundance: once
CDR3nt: TGTGCCAGCAGCCAATCCGGGGGGTATAGCAATCAGCCCCAGCATTTT
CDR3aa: CASSQSGGYSNQPQHF

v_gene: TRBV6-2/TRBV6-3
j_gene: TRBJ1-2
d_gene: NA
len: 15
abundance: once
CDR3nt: TGTGCCAGCAGTTACTCGACGGCACAGCTATATGGCTACACCTTC
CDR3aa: CASSYSTAQLYGYTF

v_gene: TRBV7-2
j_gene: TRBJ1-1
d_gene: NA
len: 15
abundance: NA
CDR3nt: TGTGCCAGCAGCTTAGTTGTCAGGAAAGTCACTGAAGCTTTCTTT
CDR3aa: CASSLVVRKVTEAFF

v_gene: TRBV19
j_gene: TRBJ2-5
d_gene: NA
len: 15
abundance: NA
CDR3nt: TGTGCCAGTAGTATCGGTCAGGGGGGTTTAGAGACCCAGTACTTC
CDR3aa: CASSIGQGGLETQYF

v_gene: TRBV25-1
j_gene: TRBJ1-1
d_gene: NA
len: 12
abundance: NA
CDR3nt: TGTGCCAGCAGTGAAAGTTACACTGAAGCCTTCTTT
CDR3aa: CASSESYTEAFF

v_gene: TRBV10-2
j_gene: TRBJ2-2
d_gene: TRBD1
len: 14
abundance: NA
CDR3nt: TGCGCCAGCAGTGAGGGACAGGGGGCCGGGGAGCTGTTTTTT
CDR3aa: CASSEGQGAGELFF

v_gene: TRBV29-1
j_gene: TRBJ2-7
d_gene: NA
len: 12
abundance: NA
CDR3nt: TGCAGCGTCCTCAAGGATTATACCGAGCAGTACTTC
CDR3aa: CSVLKDYTEQYF

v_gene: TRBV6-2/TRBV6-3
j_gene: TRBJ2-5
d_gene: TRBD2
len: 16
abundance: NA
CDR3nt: TGTGCCAGCAGTTTAGGGAAGACTAGCGGGGGAGAGACCCAGTACTTC
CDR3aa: CASSLGKTSGGETQYF

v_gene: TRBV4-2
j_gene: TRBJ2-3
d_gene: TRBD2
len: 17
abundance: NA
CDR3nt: TGTGCCAGCAGCCCAAAGACTAGCGGGGGGGAGGCAGATACGCAGTATTTT
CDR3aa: CASSPKTSGGEADTQYF

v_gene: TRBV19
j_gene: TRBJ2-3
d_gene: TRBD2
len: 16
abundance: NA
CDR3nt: TGTGCCAGTAGTATATCAGCGGGGGGGCCGTCGGATACGCAGTATTTT
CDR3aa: CASSISAGGPSDTQYF

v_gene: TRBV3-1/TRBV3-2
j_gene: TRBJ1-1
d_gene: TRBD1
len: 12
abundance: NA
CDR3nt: TGTGCCAGCAGCCAGGGACAGACCCAAGCTTTCTTT
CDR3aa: CASSQGQTQAFF

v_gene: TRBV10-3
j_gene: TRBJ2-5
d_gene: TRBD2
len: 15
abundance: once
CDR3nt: TGTGCCATCAGTCAACTAGCGGGGGGACAAGAGACCCAGTACTTC
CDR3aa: CAISQLAGGQETQYF

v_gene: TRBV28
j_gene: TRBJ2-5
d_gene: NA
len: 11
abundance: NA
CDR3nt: TGTGCCAGCAGTTTACTCGAGACCCAGTACTTC
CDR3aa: CASSLLETQYF

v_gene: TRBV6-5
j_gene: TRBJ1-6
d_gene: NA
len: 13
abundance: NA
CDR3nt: TGTGCCAGCACGGGACCGGGCGTTGGGGCCCTCCACTTT
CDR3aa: CASTGPGVGALHF

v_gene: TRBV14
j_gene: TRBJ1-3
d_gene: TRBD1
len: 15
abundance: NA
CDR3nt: TGTGCCAGCAGCCCGGGTGGCAGGGGGCTGAACACCATATATTTT
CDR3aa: CASSPGGRGLNTIYF

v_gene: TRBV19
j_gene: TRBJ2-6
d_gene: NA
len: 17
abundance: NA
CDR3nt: TGTGCCAGTAGTATTGTTCGGGGGACCTCTGGGGCCAACGTCCTGACTTTC
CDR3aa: CASSIVRGTSGANVLTF

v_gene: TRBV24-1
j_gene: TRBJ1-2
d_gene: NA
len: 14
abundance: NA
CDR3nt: TGTGCCACCAGTGATGCGGGACGGTCTATTGGCTACACCTTC
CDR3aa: CATSDAGRSIGYTF

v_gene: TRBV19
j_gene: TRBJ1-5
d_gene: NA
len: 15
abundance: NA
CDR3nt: TGTGCCAGTAGTGCCGGACAGCTTAGCAATCAGCCCCAGCATTTT
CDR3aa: CASSAGQLSNQPQHF

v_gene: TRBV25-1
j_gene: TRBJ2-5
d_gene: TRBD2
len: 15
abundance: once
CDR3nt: TGTGCCAGCAGTGATTCGCGGGGGGCGAGCGAGACCCAGTACTTC
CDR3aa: CASSDSRGASETQYF

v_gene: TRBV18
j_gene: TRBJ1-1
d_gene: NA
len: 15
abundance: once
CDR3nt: TGTGCCAGCTCACCTTCATCGGACAGGAACACTGAAGCTTTCTTT
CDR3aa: CASSPSSDRNTEAFF

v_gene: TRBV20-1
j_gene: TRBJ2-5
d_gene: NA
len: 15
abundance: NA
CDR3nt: TGCAGTGCTAGTCCTACCGGAACCACGGGGGAGACCCAGTACTTC
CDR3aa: CSASPTGTTGETQYF

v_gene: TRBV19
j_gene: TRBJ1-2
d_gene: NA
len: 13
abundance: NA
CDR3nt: TGTGCCAGTAGTCCCGGGACCTCCCCAGGCTACACCTTC
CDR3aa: CASSPGTSPGYTF

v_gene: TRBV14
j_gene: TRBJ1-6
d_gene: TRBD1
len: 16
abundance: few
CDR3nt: TGTGCCAGCAGCCACCGGACAGGCCCTAATAATTCACCCCTCCACTTT
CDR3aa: CASSHRTGPNNSPLHF

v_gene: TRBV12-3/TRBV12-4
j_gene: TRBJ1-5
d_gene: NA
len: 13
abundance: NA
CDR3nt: TGTGCCAGCAGTTTGGCGGGGAATCAGCCCCAGCATTTT
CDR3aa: CASSLAGNQPQHF

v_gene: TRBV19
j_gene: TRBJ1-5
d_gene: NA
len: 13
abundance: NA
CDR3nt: TGTGCCAGTAACACGGATGTAAATCAGCCCCAGCATTTT
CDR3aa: CASNTDVNQPQHF